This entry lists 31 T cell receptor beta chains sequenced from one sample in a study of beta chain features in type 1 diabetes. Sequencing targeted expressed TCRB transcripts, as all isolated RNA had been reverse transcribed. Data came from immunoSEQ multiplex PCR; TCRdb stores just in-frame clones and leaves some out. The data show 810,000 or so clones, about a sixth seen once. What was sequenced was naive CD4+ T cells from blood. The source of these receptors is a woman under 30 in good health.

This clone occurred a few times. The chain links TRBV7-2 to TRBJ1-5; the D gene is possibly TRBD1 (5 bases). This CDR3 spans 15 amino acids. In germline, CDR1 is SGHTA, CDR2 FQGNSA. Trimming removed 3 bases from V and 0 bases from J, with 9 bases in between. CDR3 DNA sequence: TGTGCCAGCAGCTTGTGGCAGGGTAGCAATCAGCCCCAGCATTTT. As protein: CASSLWQGSNQPQHF.

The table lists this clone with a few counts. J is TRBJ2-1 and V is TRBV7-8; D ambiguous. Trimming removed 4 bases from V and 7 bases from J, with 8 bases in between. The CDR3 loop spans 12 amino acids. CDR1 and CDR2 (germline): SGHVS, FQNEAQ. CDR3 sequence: CASSSEGNEQFF. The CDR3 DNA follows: TGTGCCAGCAGCTCAGAAGGTAATGAGCAGTTCTTC.

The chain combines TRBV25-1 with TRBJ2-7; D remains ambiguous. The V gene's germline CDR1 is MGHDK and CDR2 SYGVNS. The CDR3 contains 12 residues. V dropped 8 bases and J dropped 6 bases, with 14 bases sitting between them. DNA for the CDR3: TGTGCCAGCCGAAACCAAGGCAGCGAGCAGTACTTC. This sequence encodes CASRNQGSEQYF.

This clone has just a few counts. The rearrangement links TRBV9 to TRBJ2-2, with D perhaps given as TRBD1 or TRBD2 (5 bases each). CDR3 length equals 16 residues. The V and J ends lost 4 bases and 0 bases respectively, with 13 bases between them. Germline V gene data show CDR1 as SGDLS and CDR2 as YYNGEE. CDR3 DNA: TGTGCCAGCAGCCCCCGAGGGGCGACGAACACCGGGGAGCTGTTTTTT. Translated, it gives CASSPRGATNTGELFF.

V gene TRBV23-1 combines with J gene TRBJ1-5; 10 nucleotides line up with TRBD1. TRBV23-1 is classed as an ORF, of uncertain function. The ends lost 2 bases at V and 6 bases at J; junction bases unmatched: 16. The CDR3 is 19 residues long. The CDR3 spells CASSQPAGLRDRGGQPQHF. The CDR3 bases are TGCGCCAGCAGTCAACCTGCCGGATTGCGGGACAGGGGCGGTCAGCCCCAGCATTTT.

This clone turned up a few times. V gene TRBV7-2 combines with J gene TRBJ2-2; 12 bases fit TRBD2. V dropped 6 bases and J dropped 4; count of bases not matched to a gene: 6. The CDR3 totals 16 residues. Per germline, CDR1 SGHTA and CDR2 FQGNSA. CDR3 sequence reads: CASRTGLAGITGELFF. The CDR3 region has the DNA TGTGCCAGCAGAACTGGACTAGCGGGAATCACCGGGGAGCTGTTTTTT.

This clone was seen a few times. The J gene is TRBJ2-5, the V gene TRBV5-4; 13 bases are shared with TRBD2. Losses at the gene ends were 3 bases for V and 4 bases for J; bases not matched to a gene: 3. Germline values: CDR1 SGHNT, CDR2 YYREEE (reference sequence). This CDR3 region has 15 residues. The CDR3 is CASSSGLAGTETQYF. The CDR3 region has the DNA TGTGCCAGCAGCTCGGGACTAGCGGGAACAGAGACCCAGTACTTC.

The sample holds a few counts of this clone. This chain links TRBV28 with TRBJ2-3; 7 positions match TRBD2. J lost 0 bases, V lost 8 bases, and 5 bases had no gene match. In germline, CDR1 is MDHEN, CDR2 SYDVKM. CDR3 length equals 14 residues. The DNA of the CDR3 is TGTGCCAGCGGCGAGCGGGGAAGCACAGATACGCAGTATTTT. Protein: CASGERGSTDTQYF. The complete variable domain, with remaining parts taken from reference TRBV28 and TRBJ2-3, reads DVKVTQSSRYLVKRTGEKVFLECVQDMDHENMFWYRQDPGLGLRLIYFSYDVKMKEKGDIPEGYSVSREKKERFSLILESASTNQTSMYLCASGERGSTDTQYFGPGTRLTVL.

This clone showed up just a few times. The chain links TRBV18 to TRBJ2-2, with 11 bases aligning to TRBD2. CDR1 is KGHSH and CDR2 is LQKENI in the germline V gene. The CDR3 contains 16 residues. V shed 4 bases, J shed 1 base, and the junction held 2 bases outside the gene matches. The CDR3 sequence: CASSLGLAGNTGELFF. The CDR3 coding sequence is TGTGCCAGCTCACTCGGACTAGCGGGGAACACCGGGGAGCTGTTTTTT. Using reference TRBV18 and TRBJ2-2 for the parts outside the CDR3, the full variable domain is NAGVMQNPRHLVRRRGQEARLRCSPMKGHSHVYWYRQLPEEGLKFMVYLQKENIIDESGMPKERFSAEFPKEGPSILRIQQVVRGDSAAYFCASSLGLAGNTGELFFGEGSRLTVL.

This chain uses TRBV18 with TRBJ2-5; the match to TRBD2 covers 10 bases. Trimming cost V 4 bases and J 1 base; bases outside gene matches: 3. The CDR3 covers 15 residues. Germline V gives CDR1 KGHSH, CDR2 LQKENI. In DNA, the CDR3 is TGTGCCAGCTCACGAGGACTAGCGGTCCAAGAGACCCAGTACTTC. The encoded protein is CASSRGLAVQETQYF.

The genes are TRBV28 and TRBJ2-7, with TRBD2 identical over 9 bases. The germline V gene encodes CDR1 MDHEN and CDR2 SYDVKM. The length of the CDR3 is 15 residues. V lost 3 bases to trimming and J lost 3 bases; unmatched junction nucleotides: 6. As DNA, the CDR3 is TGTGCCAGCAGTTTGCGCGCTAGCGGGAACTACGAGCAGTACTTC. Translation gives CASSLRASGNYEQYF.

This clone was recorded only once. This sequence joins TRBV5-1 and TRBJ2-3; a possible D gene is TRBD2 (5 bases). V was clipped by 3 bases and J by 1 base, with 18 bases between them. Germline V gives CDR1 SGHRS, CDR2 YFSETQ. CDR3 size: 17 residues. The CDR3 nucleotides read TGCGCCAGCAGCTCTAGGTTCCGCGGGTATGGCACAGATACGCAGTATTTT. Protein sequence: CASSSRFRGYGTDTQYF.

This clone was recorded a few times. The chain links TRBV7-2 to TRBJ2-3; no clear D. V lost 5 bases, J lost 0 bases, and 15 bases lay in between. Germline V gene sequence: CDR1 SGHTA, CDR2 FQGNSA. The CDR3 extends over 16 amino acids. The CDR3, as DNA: TGTGCCAGCAGCCAAGAAAAGTCCACTAGCACAGATACGCAGTATTTT. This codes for CASSQEKSTSTDTQYF.

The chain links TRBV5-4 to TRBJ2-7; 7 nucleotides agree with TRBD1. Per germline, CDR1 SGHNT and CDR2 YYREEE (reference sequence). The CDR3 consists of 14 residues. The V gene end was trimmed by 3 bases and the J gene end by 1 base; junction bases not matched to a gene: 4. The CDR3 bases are TGTGCCAGCAGCTCAGCACAGGGGTCCTACGAGCAGTACTTC. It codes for CASSSAQGSYEQYF. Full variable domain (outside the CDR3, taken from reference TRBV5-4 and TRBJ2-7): ETGVTQSPTHLIKTRGQQVTLRCSSQSGHNTVSWYQQALGQGPQFIFQYYREEENGRGNFPPRFSGLQFPNYSSELNVNALELDDSALYLCASSSAQGSYEQYFGPGTRLTVT.

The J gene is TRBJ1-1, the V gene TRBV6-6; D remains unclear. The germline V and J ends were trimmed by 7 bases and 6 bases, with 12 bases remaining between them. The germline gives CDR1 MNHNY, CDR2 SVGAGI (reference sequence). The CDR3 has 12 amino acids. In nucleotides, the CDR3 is TGTGCCAGCACTCACCGTAGGGCTGAAGCTTTCTTT. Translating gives CASTHRRAEAFF.

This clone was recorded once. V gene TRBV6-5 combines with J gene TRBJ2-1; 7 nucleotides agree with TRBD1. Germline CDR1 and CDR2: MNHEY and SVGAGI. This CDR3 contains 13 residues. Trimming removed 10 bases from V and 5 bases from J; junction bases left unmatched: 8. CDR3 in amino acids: CAITGQAHNEQFF. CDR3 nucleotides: TGTGCCATCACCGGACAGGCCCACAATGAGCAGTTCTTC.

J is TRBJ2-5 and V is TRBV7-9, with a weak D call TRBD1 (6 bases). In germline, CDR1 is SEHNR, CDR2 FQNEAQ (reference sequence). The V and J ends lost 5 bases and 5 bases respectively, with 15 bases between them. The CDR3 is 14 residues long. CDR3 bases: TGTGCCAGCAGCCGAACAGGGATGGGGGAGACCCAGTACTTC. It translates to CASSRTGMGETQYF.

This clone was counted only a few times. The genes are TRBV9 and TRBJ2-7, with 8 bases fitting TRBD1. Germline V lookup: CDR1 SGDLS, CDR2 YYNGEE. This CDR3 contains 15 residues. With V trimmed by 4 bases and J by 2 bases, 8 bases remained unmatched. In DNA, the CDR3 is TGTGCCAGCAGCCCGCCGGACAGGGCGCCCTACGAGCAGTACTTC. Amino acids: CASSPPDRAPYEQYF. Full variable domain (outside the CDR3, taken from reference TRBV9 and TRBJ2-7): DSGVTQTPKHLITATGQRVTLRCSPRSGDLSVYWYQQSLDQGLQFLIQYYNGEERAKGNILERFSAQQFPDLHSELNLSSLELGDSALYFCASSPPDRAPYEQYFGPGTRLTVT.

The CDR3 nucleotides read TGTGCCAGCTCACGTACCGGGACTAGTATTTTAGTGGGCTACGAGCAGTACTTC. Its protein product is CASSRTGTSILVGYEQYF. This chain uses TRBV18 with TRBJ2-7, with 8 bases that match TRBD2. Germline CDR1 reads KGHSH; CDR2 reads LQKENI. This CDR3 spans 18 amino acids. V lost 4 bases to trimming and J lost 3 bases; unmatched junction nucleotides: 17.

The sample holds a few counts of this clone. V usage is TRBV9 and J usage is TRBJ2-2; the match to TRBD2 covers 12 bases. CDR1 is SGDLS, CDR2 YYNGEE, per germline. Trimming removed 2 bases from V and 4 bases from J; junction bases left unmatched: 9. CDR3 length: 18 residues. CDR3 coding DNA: TGTGCCAGCAGCGTTAGTACTAGCGGGAGGAGGGGCACCGGGGAGCTGTTTTTT. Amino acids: CASSVSTSGRRGTGELFF.

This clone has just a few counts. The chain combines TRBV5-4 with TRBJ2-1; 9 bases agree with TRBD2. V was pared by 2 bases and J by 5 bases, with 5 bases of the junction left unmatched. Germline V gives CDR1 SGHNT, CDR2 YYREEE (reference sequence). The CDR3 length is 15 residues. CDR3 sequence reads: CASSFGTSFNNEQFF. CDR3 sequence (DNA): TGTGCCAGCAGCTTCGGGACTAGCTTCAACAATGAGCAGTTCTTC. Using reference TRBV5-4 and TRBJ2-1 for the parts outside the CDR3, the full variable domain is ETGVTQSPTHLIKTRGQQVTLRCSSQSGHNTVSWYQQALGQGPQFIFQYYREEENGRGNFPPRFSGLQFPNYSSELNVNALELDDSALYLCASSFGTSFNNEQFFGPGTRLTVL.

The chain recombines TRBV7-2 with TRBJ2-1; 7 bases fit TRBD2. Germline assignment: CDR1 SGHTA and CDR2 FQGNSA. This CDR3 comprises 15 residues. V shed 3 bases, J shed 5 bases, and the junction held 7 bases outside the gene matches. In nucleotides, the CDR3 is TGTGCCAGCAGCTTTCAAGGGACTACAAACAATGAGCAGTTCTTC. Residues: CASSFQGTTNNEQFF.

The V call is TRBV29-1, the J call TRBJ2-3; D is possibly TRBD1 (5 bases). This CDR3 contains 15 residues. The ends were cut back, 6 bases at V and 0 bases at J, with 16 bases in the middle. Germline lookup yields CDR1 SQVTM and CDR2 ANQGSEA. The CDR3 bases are TGCAGCGTGCTCTACAGGCCCACTAGCACAGATACGCAGTATTTT. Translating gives CSVLYRPTSTDTQYF.

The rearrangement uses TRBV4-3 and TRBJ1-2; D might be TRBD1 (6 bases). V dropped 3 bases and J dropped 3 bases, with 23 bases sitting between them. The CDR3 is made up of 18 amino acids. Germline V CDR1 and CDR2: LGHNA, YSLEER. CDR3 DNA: TGCGCCAGCAGCCAGGCCTTCTACCATATGGAGGGGGACTATGGCTACACCTTC. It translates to CASSQAFYHMEGDYGYTF.

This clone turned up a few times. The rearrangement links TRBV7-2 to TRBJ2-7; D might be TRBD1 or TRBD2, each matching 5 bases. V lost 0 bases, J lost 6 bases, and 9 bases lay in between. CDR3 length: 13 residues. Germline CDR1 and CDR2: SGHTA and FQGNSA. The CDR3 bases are TGTGCCAGCAGCTTAGCGGGGGTCGCCGAGCAGTACTTC. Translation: CASSLAGVAEQYF.

CDR3 loop: CASREGLSGNTIYF. For the CDR3, the DNA is TGTGCCAGCAGGGAAGGGCTGTCTGGAAACACCATATATTTT. V is TRBV6-5 and J is TRBJ1-3, with no clear D. V was clipped by 6 bases and J by 1 base, with 10 bases between them. Germline V gives CDR1 MNHEY, CDR2 SVGAGI. CDR3 length: 14 residues.

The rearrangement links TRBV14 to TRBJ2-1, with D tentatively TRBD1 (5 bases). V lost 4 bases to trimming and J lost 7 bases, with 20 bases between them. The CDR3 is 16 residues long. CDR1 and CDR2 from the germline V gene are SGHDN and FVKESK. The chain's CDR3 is CASSPFLGAFTNEQFF. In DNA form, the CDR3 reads TGTGCCAGCAGCCCGTTTCTTGGGGCCTTCACGAATGAGCAGTTCTTC.

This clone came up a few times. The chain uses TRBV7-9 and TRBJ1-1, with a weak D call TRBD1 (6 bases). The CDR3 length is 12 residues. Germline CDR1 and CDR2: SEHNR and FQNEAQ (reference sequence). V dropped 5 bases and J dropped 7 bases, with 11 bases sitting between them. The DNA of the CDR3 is TGTGCCAGCAGCCTCCGGACAGATGAAGCTTTCTTT. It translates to CASSLRTDEAFF.

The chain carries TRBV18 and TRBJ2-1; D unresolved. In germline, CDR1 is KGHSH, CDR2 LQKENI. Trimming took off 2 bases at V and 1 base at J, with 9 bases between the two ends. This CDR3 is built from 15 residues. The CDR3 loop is CASSPVEASYNEQFF. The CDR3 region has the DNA TGTGCCAGCTCACCAGTCGAAGCTTCCTACAATGAGCAGTTCTTC.

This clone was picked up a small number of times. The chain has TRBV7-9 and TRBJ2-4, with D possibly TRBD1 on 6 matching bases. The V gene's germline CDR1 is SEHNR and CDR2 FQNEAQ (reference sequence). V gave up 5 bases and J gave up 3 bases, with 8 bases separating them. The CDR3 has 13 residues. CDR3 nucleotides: TGTGCCAGCAGCAAGGACAGCAAAAACATTCAGTACTTC. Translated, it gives CASSKDSKNIQYF.

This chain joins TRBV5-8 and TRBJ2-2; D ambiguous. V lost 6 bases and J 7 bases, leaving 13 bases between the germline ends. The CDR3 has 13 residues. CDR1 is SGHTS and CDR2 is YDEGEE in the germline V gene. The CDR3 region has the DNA TGTGCCAGCAACTTAAGGTTGGACGGGGAGCTGTTTTTT. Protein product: CASNLRLDGELFF.